Sequencing of this TCR beta chain was carried out in a study of T cells expressing NK-cell markers. Study-level points and caveats: The dominant NKG2C+ clonotypes represented 1.0-7.0% of CD8+ T cells in over 5 donors.

After re-calling the 5' RACE reads, TCRdb lists one entry per CDR3 protein, DNA absent. This sample's clone table lists under 200,000 distinct CDR3 sequences. Worth noting for this clonotype: The antigen is not known.

CDR1 and CDR2 from the germline V gene are SGHRS and YFSETQ. The CDR3 contains 15 residues. Input material: blood T cells: a sorted CD56 or NKG2C T cell subset, CD4+ or CD8+ T cells, or bulk PBMC T cells (not recorded which). This clonotype was obtained from a woman aged 18 to 75 in good health. V is TRBV5-1 and J is TRBJ1-1; TCRdb indicates TRBD1, and absent DNA this call remains unverified. CDR3 loop: CASSWGQGVNTEAFF.